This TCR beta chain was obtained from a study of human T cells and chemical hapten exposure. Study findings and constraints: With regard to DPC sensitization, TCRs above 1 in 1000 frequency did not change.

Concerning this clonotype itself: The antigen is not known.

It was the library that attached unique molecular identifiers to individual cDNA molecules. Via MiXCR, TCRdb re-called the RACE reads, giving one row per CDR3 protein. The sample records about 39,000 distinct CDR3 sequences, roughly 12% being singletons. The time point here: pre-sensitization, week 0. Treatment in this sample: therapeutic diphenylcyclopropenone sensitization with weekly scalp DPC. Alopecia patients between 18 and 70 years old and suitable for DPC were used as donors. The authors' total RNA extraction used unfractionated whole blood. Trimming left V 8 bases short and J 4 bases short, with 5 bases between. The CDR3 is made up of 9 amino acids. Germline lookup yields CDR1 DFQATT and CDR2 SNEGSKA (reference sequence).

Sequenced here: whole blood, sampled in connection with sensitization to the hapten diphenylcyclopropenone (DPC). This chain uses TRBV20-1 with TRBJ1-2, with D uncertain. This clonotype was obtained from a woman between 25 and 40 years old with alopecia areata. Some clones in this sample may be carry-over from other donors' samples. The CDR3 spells CSILYGYTF. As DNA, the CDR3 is TGCAGTATCCTCTATGGCTACACCTTC.